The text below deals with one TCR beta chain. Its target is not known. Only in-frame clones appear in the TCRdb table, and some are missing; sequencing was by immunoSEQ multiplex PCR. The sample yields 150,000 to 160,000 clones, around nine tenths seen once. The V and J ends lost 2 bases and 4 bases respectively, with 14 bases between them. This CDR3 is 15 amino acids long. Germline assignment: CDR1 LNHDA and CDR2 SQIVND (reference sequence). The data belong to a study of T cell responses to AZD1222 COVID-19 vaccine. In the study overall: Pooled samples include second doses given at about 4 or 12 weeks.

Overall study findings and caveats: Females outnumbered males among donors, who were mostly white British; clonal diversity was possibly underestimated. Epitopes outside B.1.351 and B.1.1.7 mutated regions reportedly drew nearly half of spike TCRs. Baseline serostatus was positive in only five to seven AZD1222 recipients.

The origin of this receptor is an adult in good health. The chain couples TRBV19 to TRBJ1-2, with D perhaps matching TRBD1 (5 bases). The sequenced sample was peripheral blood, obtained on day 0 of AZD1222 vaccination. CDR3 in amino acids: CASSIIQGEAYGYTF. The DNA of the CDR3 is TGTGCCAGTAGTATAATCCAGGGAGAAGCCTATGGCTACACCTTC. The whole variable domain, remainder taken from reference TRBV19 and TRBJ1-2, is DGGITQSPKYLFRKEGQNVTLSCEQNLNHDAMYWYRQDPGQGLRLIYYSQIVNDFQKGDIAEGYSVSREKKESFPLTVTSAQKNPTAFYLCASSIIQGEAYGYTFGSGTRLTVV.